Listed here are 26 T cell receptor beta chains from one sample, sequenced in a study of cytomegalovirus exposure and HLA in healthy donors (dated by TCRdb to the late 2010s). Receptor amplification or capture employed the immunoSEQ multiplex PCR assay. TCRdb holds this immuneACCESS table with in-frame rearrangements only. Some clones are missing; in checked studies, unresolved V genes explain under half, and the rest has no known cause. Here the sample has about 160,000 clones; just under 90% occur a single time. The top ten constitute roughly 4.2% of the sample. The sequenced sample consisted of PBMCs. These TCRs come from a man between 18 and 35 years old in good health and CMV-seropositive.

V is TRBV10-3 and J is TRBJ1-3, with a tentative D call TRBD1 (5 bases). The V end lost 6 bases, the J end lost 0 bases, and 9 bases lay between the germline ends. The CDR3 contains 14 residues. The V gene's germline CDR1 is ENHRY and CDR2 SYGVKD. The CDR3 spells CAIRPQGSGNTIYF. Here the CDR3 DNA reads TGTGCCATCAGACCGCAGGGCTCTGGAAACACCATATATTTT.

This chain links TRBV2 with TRBJ2-1, with 10 positions matching TRBD2. This CDR3 comprises 16 residues. Germline assignment: CDR1 SNHLY and CDR2 FYNNEI. The V and J ends lost 6 bases and 4 bases, in that order; junction bases with no gene match: 9. The CDR3 loop reads CASRSRISGRYNEQFF. The CDR3, as DNA: TGTGCCAGCAGGAGCAGAATTAGCGGGAGGTACAATGAGCAGTTCTTC.

This clone was seen just once. CDR3 in DNA: TGTGCCAGCAGCCGCGACAGGGGGCCTGATACGCAGTATTTT. Translation gives CASSRDRGPDTQYF. V usage is TRBV11-3 and J usage is TRBJ2-3; 10 nucleotides match TRBD1. CDR1 and CDR2 from the germline V gene are SGHNT and YENEEA. The CDR3 runs to 14 residues. V shed 5 bases and J 6 bases; nucleotides not matched to a gene: 5.

The chain uses TRBV9 and TRBJ2-1, with TRBD2 identical over 7 bases. There are 15 residues in the CDR3. J was trimmed by 3 bases and V by 4 bases; bases with no gene match: 7. Germline V gene lookup returns CDR1 SGDLS and CDR2 YYNGEE. The CDR3 sequence: CASSSRGEGYNEQFF. The DNA for the CDR3 is TGTGCCAGCAGCTCTCGGGGGGAGGGCTACAATGAGCAGTTCTTC.

This clone was detected once. The junction and the germline gene differ at one end; a read error may be behind it. The chain combines TRBV28 with TRBJ1-1, with D possibly TRBD1 on 6 matching bases. Looked up from germline, CDR1 is MDHEN and CDR2 is SYDVKM. The CDR3 runs to 11 residues. Here the CDR3 DNA reads TGCGTAGCGGGGGGGGCATGGGAAGCTTTCTTT. The encoded protein is CVAGGAWEAFF.

The chain has TRBV15 and TRBJ1-2; 10 nucleotides agree with TRBD1. J lost 5 bases, V lost 4 bases, and 7 bases had no gene match. Germline CDR1 reads LNHNV; CDR2 reads YYDKDF (reference sequence). The CDR3 has 15 amino acids. The chain's CDR3 is CATSIGRDRGYGYTF. CDR3 bases: TGTGCCACCAGCATTGGCCGGGACAGGGGTTATGGCTACACCTTC.

The V call is TRBV25-1, the J call TRBJ2-7; D may be TRBD1 (5 bases). Germline CDR1 and CDR2: MGHDK and SYGVNS. CDR3 length: 18 residues. The germline V and J ends were trimmed by 0 bases and 0 bases, with 18 bases remaining between them. The CDR3, as DNA: TGTGCCAGCAGTGAATATATCCCCGGCGACAGACCCTCCTACGAGCAGTACTTC. It yields the protein CASSEYIPGDRPSYEQYF.

The V gene is TRBV18, the J gene TRBJ1-1; 7 bases map to TRBD1. CDR3 size: 14 residues. V shed 3 bases, J shed 1 base, and the junction held 2 bases outside the gene matches. CDR1 and CDR2 from the germline V gene are KGHSH and LQKENI. CDR3 bases: TGTGCCAGCTCACCTGGGACAGCGAACACTGAAGCTTTCTTT. This sequence encodes CASSPGTANTEAFF.

The chain employs TRBV4-1 and TRBJ1-2; no clear D gene. Germline-derived CDR1 and CDR2 are MGHRA and YSYEKL. Trimming removed 0 bases from V and 4 bases from J, with 12 bases in between. This CDR3 is 15 amino acids long. CDR3 sequence: CASSQDLTSFYGYTF. CDR3 DNA: TGCGCCAGCAGCCAAGATTTGACATCATTCTATGGCTACACCTTC.

V gene TRBV6-5 combines with J gene TRBJ1-5, with 7 bases lining up with TRBD1. V shed 4 bases, J shed 6 bases, and the junction held 3 bases outside the gene matches. CDR1 and CDR2 from the germline V gene are MNHEY and SVGAGI. The CDR3 is 13 residues long. As DNA, the CDR3 is TGTGCCAGCAGTTCCCGGGACAGTCAGCCCCAGCATTTT. Translated, it gives CASSSRDSQPQHF.

The rearrangement links TRBV25-1 to TRBJ1-2; perhaps TRBD1 as D (6 bases). With 3 bases removed from V and 5 bases from J, the gap between germline ends came to 13 bases. The CDR3 is made up of 14 amino acids. The germline V gene has CDR1 MGHDK and CDR2 SYGVNS. The CDR3 sequence is CASSERTGSYGYTF. CDR3 DNA: TGTGCCAGCAGTGAGCGAACAGGGAGTTATGGCTACACCTTC.

The CDR3 is CASSSSWGYEQYF. The CDR3 DNA reads TGTGCCAGCAGTTCTAGCTGGGGCTACGAGCAGTACTTC. V gene TRBV6-5 combines with J gene TRBJ2-7, with D perhaps TRBD2 (5 bases). The CDR3 loop spans 13 amino acids. The V gene lost 4 bases and the J gene lost 3 bases, with 10 bases spanning the gap. The germline V gene has CDR1 MNHEY and CDR2 SVGAGI.

The chain uses TRBV2 and TRBJ2-7; D possibly corresponds to TRBD1 (6 bases). V lost 3 bases, J lost 2 bases, and 11 bases lay in between. This CDR3 is built from 14 residues. The germline V gene encodes CDR1 SNHLY and CDR2 FYNNEI. The CDR3 coding sequence is TGTGCCAGCAGTGATCGAGGACAGACCTACGAGCAGTACTTC. It specifies CASSDRGQTYEQYF.

The rearrangement links TRBV4-1 to TRBJ2-3, with 10 bases fitting TRBD1. This CDR3 spans 15 amino acids. The ends lost 4 bases at V and 7 bases at J; junction bases unmatched: 8. The germline V gene has CDR1 MGHRA and CDR2 YSYEKL. The CDR3 DNA reads as TGCGCCAGCAGCCTAGGGACAGGGGCTGGGAATACGCAGTATTTT. Translated, it gives CASSLGTGAGNTQYF.

J is TRBJ2-3 and V is TRBV15; 8 nucleotides match TRBD2. With 1 base clipped from V and 2 bases from J, the junction kept 5 bases outside the gene matches. The CDR3 is made up of 16 amino acids. Germline V CDR1 and CDR2: LNHNV, YYDKDF (reference sequence). The CDR3 protein is CATSRGAGEATDTQYF. DNA for the CDR3: TGTGCCACCAGCAGAGGAGCGGGAGAAGCCACAGATACGCAGTATTTT.

This chain links TRBV19 with TRBJ1-5; 9 bases align to TRBD1. V gave up 3 bases and J gave up 1 base; unmatched junction bases: 10. The CDR3 loop spans 18 amino acids. Germline-derived CDR1 and CDR2 are LNHDA and SQIVND (reference sequence). The CDR3 is CASSIVGTGFRSNQPQHF. In nucleotides, the CDR3 is TGTGCCAGTAGTATTGTTGGGACAGGGTTTAGGAGCAATCAGCCCCAGCATTTT.

V and J are TRBV29-1 and TRBJ2-7; D ambiguous. Trimming pared 4 bases from V and 2 bases from J, leaving 12 bases between. The CDR3 length is 13 residues. Germline V lookup: CDR1 SQVTM, CDR2 ANQGSEA. CDR3 residues: CSVASPRTYEQYF. The CDR3 DNA sequence: TGCAGCGTTGCCAGTCCCAGGACCTACGAGCAGTACTTC.

The table lists this clone with a count of one. CDR3 DNA: TGTGCCAGCAGCTTATATGCGAAAGGAGTAGGCGGTCAAACAAACAATGAGCAGTTCTTC. Amino acid sequence: CASSLYAKGVGGQTNNEQFF. The chain is built from TRBV11-3 and TRBJ2-1; no definite D call. Germline values: CDR1 SGHNT, CDR2 YENEEA. V gave up 2 bases and J gave up 5 bases, with 28 bases separating them. The CDR3 loop spans 20 amino acids.

The chain uses TRBV10-3 and TRBJ2-7; 10 bases agree with TRBD2. The CDR3 contains 13 residues. Germline V gene sequence: CDR1 ENHRY, CDR2 SYGVKD. The trim removed 5 bases at V and 5 bases at J, leaving 3 bases unmatched. The CDR3 protein is CAISPSGSNEQYF. Written as DNA, the CDR3 is TGTGCCATCAGTCCTAGCGGGAGTAACGAGCAGTACTTC.

The CDR3 nucleotides are TGTGCCAGCAGCAAAGAGGGACTCGGGACTAGCGTGACGAATGAGCAGTTCTTC. It translates to CASSKEGLGTSVTNEQFF. The rearrangement links TRBV21-1 to TRBJ2-1; the D call of TRBD2 is as the table states it, not checked on the DNA. TRBV21-1 has pseudogene status. The length of the CDR3 is 18 residues.

The gene calls are TRBV4-1 and TRBJ2-1, with TRBD2 matching 13 bases. CDR1 is MGHRA, CDR2 YSYEKL, per germline. V lost 1 base, J lost 1 base, and 7 bases stayed unmatched. CDR3 size: 19 residues. CDR3 loop: CASSQAGTSGTTSYNEQFF. The CDR3 DNA is TGCGCCAGCAGCCAAGCCGGGACTAGCGGGACCACTTCCTACAATGAGCAGTTCTTC.

The rearrangement links TRBV4-1 to TRBJ2-5; 11 bases align to TRBD2. The CDR3 is 18 amino acids. The germline V gene encodes CDR1 MGHRA and CDR2 YSYEKL. V shed 0 bases and J 5 bases; nucleotides not matched to a gene: 11. The CDR3 nucleotides read TGCGCCAGCAGCCAAGATCTAGCGGGAGGAGGGTTGGGGGAGACCCAGTACTTC. This translates into CASSQDLAGGGLGETQYF.

The chain employs TRBV10-3 and TRBJ2-3; maybe TRBD1 (5 bases). From germline, CDR1 is ENHRY and CDR2 SYGVKD. The CDR3 has 15 amino acids. V was clipped by 3 bases and J by 1 base, with 11 bases between them. The CDR3, as DNA: TGTGCCATCAGTGAAGGAGTACAGGGCACAGATACGCAGTATTTT. This sequence encodes CAISEGVQGTDTQYF.

V gene TRBV28 combines with J gene TRBJ1-5; 8 nucleotides line up with TRBD1. The trim removed 7 bases at V and 10 bases at J, leaving 15 bases unmatched. The germline V gene encodes CDR1 MDHEN and CDR2 SYDVKM. There are 15 residues in the CDR3. CDR3 nucleotides: TGTGCCAGCACCCTCGGGGGACAGGCTAGCGGACCCCAGCATTTT. Its protein is CASTLGGQASGPQHF. Full variable domain (missing parts from reference TRBV28 and TRBJ1-5): DVKVTQSSRYLVKRTGEKVFLECVQDMDHENMFWYRQDPGLGLRLIYFSYDVKMKEKGDIPEGYSVSREKKERFSLILESASTNQTSMYLCASTLGGQASGPQHFGDGTRLSIL.

CDR3 residues: CASSLAHLAGSEQYF. The CDR3 nucleotides are TGTGCCAGCAGCTTAGCTCATCTAGCGGGCAGCGAGCAGTACTTC. This chain connects TRBV7-8 to TRBJ2-7; 8 bases are shared with TRBD2. The CDR3 loop spans 15 amino acids. The junction had 7 bases not matched to a gene; V was cut back by 0 bases and J by 6 bases. Germline V gene lookup returns CDR1 SGHVS and CDR2 FQNEAQ.

In its sample, this clone was seen once. The CDR3 loop reads CSVRPREETQYF. The CDR3 DNA reads TGCAGCGTTAGGCCCAGGGAAGAGACCCAGTACTTC. The J gene is TRBJ2-5, the V gene TRBV29-1; maybe TRBD1 (5 bases). CDR1 is SQVTM and CDR2 is ANQGSEA in the germline V gene. The V end was cut by 5 bases, the J end by 3 bases, with 10 bases between. The CDR3 consists of 12 residues.